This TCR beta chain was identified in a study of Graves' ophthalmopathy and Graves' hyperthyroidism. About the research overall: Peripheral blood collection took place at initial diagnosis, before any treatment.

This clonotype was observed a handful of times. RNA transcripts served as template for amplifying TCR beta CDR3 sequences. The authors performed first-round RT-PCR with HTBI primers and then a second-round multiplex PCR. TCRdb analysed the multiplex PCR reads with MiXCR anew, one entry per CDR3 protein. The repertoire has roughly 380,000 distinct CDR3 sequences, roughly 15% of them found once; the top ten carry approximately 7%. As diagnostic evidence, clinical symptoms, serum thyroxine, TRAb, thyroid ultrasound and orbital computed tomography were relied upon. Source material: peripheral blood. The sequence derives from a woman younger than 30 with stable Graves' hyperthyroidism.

The CDR3: CASSLGALSSNTEAFF. The CDR3 DNA sequence: TGCGCCAGCAGCTTAGGGGCCCTATCATCGAACACTGAAGCTTTCTTT. The chain is built from TRBV5-1 and TRBJ1-1; D possibly corresponds to TRBD1 (5 bases). Trimming cost V 2 bases and J 1 base, with 15 bases left between them. This CDR3 spans 16 amino acids. CDR1 SGHRS and CDR2 YFSETQ come from the germline V gene.